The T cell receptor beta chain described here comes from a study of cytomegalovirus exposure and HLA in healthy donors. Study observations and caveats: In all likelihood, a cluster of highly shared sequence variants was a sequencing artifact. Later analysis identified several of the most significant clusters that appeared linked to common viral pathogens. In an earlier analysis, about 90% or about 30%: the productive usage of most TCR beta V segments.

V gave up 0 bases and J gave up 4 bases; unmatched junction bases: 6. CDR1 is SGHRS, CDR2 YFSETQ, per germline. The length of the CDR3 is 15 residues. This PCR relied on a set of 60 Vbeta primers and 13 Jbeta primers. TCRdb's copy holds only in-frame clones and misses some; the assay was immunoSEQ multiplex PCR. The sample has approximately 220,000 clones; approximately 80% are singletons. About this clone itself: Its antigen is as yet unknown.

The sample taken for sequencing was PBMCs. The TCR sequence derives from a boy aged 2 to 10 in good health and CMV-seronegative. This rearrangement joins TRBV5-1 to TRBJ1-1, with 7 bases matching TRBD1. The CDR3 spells CASSLEYQGGTEAFF. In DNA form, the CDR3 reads TGCGCCAGCAGCTTGGAGTATCAGGGGGGCACTGAAGCTTTCTTT.